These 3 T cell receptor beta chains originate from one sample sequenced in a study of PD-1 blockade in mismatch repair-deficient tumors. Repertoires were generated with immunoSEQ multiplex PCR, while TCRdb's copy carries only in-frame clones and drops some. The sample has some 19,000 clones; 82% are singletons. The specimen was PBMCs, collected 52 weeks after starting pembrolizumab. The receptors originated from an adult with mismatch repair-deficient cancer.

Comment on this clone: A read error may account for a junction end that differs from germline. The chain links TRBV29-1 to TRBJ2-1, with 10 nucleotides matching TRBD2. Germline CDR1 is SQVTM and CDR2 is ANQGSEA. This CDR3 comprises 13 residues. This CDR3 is CSASGSSYNGQFF. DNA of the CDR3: TGCAGCGCTAGCGGGAGTTCCTACAATGGGCAGTTCTTC.

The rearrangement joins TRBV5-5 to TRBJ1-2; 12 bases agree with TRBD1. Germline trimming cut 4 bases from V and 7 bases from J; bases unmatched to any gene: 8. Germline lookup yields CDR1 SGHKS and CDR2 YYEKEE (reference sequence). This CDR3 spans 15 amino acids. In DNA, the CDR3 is TGTGCCAGCAGCCCACGGGACAGGGGGCCTGGTGGCTACACCTTC. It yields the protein CASSPRDRGPGGYTF.

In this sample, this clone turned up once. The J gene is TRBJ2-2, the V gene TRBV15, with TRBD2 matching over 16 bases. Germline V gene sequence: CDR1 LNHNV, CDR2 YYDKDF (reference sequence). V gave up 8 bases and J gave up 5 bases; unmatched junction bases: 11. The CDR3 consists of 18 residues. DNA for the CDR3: TGTGCCACCGGGCGCTCGGGACTAGCGGGAGGGGAAACCGGGGAGCTGTTTTTT. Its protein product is CATGRSGLAGGETGELFF.